Listed below are T cell receptor beta chains from one sample, sequenced in a study of T cell responses to AZD1222 COVID-19 vaccine. TCRdb's copy holds only in-frame clones and misses some; the assay was immunoSEQ multiplex PCR. Of approximately 120,000 clones listed, nearly 90% are singletons. The sample here was peripheral blood, taken 28 days after the second AZD1222 dose. The receptors were sampled from an adult who received the AZD1222 COVID-19 vaccine. Each CDR3 is given with its conserved first and last residue. The D gene is left open where the match is weak. Only some rows state a clone size, as once, few, many or a class for expanded clones.

>TRBJ1-3|NA|NA|TRBV4-2
TGTGCCAGCAGCCAAGATCCCCCCACGACGGCTGGAAACACCATATATTTT
CASSQDPPTTAGNTIYF
>TRBJ2-3|NA|TRBD2|TRBV10-3
TGTGCCGGGTCGAGGCGGGAGGATATAGATACGCAGTATTTT
CAGSRREDIDTQYF
>TRBJ2-7|NA|NA|TRBV2
TGTGCCAGCAGTGATGTGGGGACCTACGAGCAGTACTTC
CASSDVGTYEQYF
>TRBJ2-2|NA|TRBD2|TRBV2
TGTGCCAGCCGGGGGACTAGCACGACCGGGGAGCTGTTTTTT
CASRGTSTTGELFF
>TRBJ2-1|NA|TRBD2|TRBV5-4
TGTGCCAGCAGAAGCGGGAGGGAGAATGAGCAGTTCTTC
CASRSGRENEQFF
>TRBJ1-6|NA|TRBD1|TRBV7-2
TGTGCCAGCAGCCCACGGGACAGGGGGGATAATTCACCCCTCCACTTT
CASSPRDRGDNSPLHF
>TRBJ1-4|NA|NA|TRBV11-2
TGTGCCAGCAGCCATTCAGGGAGGGATGAAAAACTGTTTTTT
CASSHSGRDEKLFF
>TRBJ1-1|NA|TRBD1|TRBV29-1
TGCAGCGTAGGGGACAGCCCTGAAGCTTTCTTT
CSVGDSPEAFF
>TRBJ1-1|NA|NA|TRBV5-6
TGTGCCAGCAGCTTTTTAGTCGGTATGGGGGCCACTGAAGCTTTCTTT
CASSFLVGMGATEAFF
>TRBJ2-2|NA|NA|TRBV30
TGTGCCTGGTCTTACGGAGCCGGGGAGCTGTTTTTT
CAWSYGAGELFF
>TRBJ2-2|NA|TRBD1|TRBV7-3
TGTGCCAGCAGCTTAAAAAGAGGACAGGGAAGGACCGGGGAGCTGTTTTTT
CASSLKRGQGRTGELFF
>TRBJ1-2|NA|NA|TRBV4-2
TGTGCCAGCAGCCAAGGCACGGGGCCGGCTGGCTACACCTTC
CASSQGTGPAGYTF
>TRBJ2-7|NA|NA|TRBV2
TGTGCCAGCAGTGAACGGCAGGGAAGCGAGCAGTACTTC
CASSERQGSEQYF
>TRBJ2-1|NA|TRBD2|TRBV7-2
TGTGCCAGCAGGCCACCGGGACTAGAGTCGGGTGAGCAGTTCTTC
CASRPPGLESGEQFF
>TRBJ1-5|NA|NA|TRBV10-3
TGTGCCATCAGTGAGTCTCCGGACACTAGCAATCAGCCCCAGCATTTT
CAISESPDTSNQPQHF
>TRBJ1-2|NA|NA|TRBV30
TGTGCCTGGACGGCAGGCGACTATGGCTACACCTTC
CAWTAGDYGYTF
>TRBJ1-2|NA|NA|TRBV19
TGTGCCAGTCGCATTCCCCCGGGGGAAGGCTACACCTTC
CASRIPPGEGYTF
>TRBJ1-2|NA|TRBD1|TRBV29-1
TGCAGCGCCGGACAGGAGGACTATGGCTACACCTTC
CSAGQEDYGYTF
>TRBJ1-1|NA|NA|TRBV2
TGTGCCAGCAGTGAAGAGGGGGGATCGGCTGAAGCTTTCTTT
CASSEEGGSAEAFF
>TRBJ2-7|NA|NA|TRBV4-2
TGTGCCAGCAGCCAAGATCCAGGGCCTAGGGGGAACGAGCAGTACTTC
CASSQDPGPRGNEQYF
>TRBJ1-1|once|NA|TRBV28
TGTGCCAGCAGTTCCCCCCACATGAACACTGAAGCTTTCTTT
CASSSPHMNTEAFF
>TRBJ2-5|NA|TRBD2|TRBV11-2
TGTGCCAGCAGCTCCACTAGCGGGGGGCGGGAGACCCAGTACTTC
CASSSTSGGRETQYF
>TRBJ2-1|NA|NA|TRBV5-1
TGCGCCAGCAGCTTGGAGCTAGCTAACTCGGGAGAGCAGTTCTTC
CASSLELANSGEQFF
>TRBJ1-3|NA|NA|TRBV29-1
TGCAGCGTTCTAACAGGGAGTGGAAACACCATATATTTT
CSVLTGSGNTIYF
>TRBJ1-2|NA|TRBD1|TRBV6-5
TGTGCCAGCAGTCCCTACCGACAGGGGGACTATGGCTACACCTTC
CASSPYRQGDYGYTF
>TRBJ1-2|once|NA|TRBV7-8
TGTGCCAGCAGCCCATCCGTAACAGGCGACCACTATGGCTACACCTTC
CASSPSVTGDHYGYTF
>TRBJ1-1|NA|NA|TRBV7-9
TGTGCCAGCAGCTCGCCTCTTAACATGGCGAACACTGAAGCTTTCTTT
CASSSPLNMANTEAFF
>TRBJ1-1|NA|NA|TRBV10-3
TGTGCCATCAGTGCGGGGTCGGCTAACACTGAAGCTTTCTTT
CAISAGSANTEAFF
>TRBJ2-7|NA|TRBD1|TRBV27
TGTGCCAGCAGTAAGGGACAGGAGGTGGGAATGCAGTACTTC
CASSKGQEVGMQYF
>TRBJ2-1|NA|TRBD2|TRBV23-1
TGCGCCAGCAGTCAATCGAGAACTAGCGCCTACAATGAGCAGTTCTTC
CASSQSRTSAYNEQFF
>TRBJ2-5|NA|TRBD1|TRBV6-5
TGTGCCAGCAGTTACTCACAGGGGGCGCAGACCCAGTACTTC
CASSYSQGAQTQYF
>TRBJ2-2|NA|NA|TRBV3-1/TRBV3-2
TGTGCCAGCAGCCCCCACCCAGGTATAGCGACGAACACCGGGGAGCTGTTTTTT
CASSPHPGIATNTGELFF
>TRBJ1-2|NA|TRBD1|TRBV29-1
TGCAGCGTTGTACTGGGACAGGCCCAAAGCTATGGCTACACCTTC
CSVVLGQAQSYGYTF